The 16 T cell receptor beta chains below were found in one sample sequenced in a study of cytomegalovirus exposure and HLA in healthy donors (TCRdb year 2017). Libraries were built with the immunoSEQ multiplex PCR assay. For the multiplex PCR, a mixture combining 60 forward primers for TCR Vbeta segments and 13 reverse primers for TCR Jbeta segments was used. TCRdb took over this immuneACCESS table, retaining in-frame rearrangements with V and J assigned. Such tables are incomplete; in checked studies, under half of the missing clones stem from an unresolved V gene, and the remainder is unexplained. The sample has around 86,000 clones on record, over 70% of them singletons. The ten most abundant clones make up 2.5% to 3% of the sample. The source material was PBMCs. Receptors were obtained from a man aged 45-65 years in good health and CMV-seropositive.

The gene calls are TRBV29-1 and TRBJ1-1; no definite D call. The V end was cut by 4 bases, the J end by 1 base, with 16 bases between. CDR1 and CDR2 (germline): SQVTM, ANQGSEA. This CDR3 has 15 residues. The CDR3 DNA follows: TGCAGCGTTGTCGGTATCGCTCGGGAGAACACTGAAGCTTTCTTT. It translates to CSVVGIARENTEAFF.

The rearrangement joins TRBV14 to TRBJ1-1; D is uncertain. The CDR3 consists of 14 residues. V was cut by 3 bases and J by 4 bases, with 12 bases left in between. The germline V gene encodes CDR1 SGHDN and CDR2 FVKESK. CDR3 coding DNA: TGTGCCAGCAGCCAGCGTCCAGGAGGCACTGAAGCTTTCTTT. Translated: CASSQRPGGTEAFF.

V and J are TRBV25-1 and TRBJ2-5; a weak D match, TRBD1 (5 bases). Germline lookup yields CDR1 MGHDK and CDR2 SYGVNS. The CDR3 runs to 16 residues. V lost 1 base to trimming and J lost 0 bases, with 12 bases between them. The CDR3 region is CASSEWIQGDQETQYF. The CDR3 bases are TGTGCCAGCAGTGAATGGATACAAGGGGACCAAGAGACCCAGTACTTC.

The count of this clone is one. The CDR3 nucleotides are TGTGCCAGCAGCCTCCTCAGTTCAGGGGCCGAAAACTATGGCTACACCTTC. Its protein is CASSLLSSGAENYGYTF. This sequence joins TRBV7-2 and TRBJ1-2, with a tentative D call TRBD1 (6 bases). From germline, CDR1 is SGHTA and CDR2 FQGNSA. The V gene lost 5 bases and the J gene lost 2 bases, with 21 bases spanning the gap. The CDR3 contains 17 residues. Full variable domain (missing parts from reference TRBV7-2 and TRBJ1-2): GAGVSQSPSNKVTEKGKDVELRCDPISGHTALYWYRQSLGQGLEFLIYFQGNSAPDKSGLPSDRFSAERTGGSVSTLTIQRTQQEDSAVYLCASSLLSSGAENYGYTFGSGTRLTVV.

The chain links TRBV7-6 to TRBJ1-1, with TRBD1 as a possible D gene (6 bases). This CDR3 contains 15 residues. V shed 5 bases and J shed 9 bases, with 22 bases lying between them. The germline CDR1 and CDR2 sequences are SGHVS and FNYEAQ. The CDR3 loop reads CASSATPKAGDQAFF. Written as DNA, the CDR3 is TGTGCCAGCAGCGCAACCCCCAAGGCAGGGGATCAAGCTTTCTTT.

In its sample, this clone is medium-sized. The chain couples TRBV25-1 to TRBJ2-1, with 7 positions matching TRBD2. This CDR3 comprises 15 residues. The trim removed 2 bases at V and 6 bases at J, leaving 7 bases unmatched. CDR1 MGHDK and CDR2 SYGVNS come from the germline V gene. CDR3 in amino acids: CASSEGRERGNEQFF. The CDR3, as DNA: TGTGCCAGCAGTGAAGGGCGGGAGAGGGGCAATGAGCAGTTCTTC. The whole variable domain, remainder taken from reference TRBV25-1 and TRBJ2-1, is EADIYQTPRYLVIGTGKKITLECSQTMGHDKMYWYQQDPGMELHLIHYSYGVNSTEKGDLSSESTVSRIRTEHFPLTLESARPSHTSQYLCASSEGRERGNEQFFGPGTRLTVL.

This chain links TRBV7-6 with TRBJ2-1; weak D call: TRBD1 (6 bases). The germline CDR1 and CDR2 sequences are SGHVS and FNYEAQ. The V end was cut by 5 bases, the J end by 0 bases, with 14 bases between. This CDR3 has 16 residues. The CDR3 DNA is TGTGCCAGCAGCGTAAACAGGGCAAGCTCCTACAATGAGCAGTTCTTC. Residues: CASSVNRASSYNEQFF.

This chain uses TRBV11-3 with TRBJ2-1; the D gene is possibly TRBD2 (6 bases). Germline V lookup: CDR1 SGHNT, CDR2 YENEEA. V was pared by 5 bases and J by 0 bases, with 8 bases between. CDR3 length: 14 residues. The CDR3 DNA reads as TGTGCCAGCAGCGGGCGGGACTCCTACAATGAGCAGTTCTTC. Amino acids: CASSGRDSYNEQFF.

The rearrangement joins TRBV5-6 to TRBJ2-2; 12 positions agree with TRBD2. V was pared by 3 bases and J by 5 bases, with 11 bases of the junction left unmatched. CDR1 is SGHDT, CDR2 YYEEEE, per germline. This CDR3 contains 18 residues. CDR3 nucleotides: TGTGCCAGCAGCTCCGCCCGCCGGACTAGCGGGAAAACCGGGGAGCTGTTTTTT. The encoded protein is CASSSARRTSGKTGELFF.

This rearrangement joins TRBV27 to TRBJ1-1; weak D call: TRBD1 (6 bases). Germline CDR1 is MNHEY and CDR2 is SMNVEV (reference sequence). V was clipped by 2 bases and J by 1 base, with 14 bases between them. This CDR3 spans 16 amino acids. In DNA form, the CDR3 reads TGTGCCAGCAGTTTAAACGTCCAGGGGAGGAACACTGAAGCTTTCTTT. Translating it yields CASSLNVQGRNTEAFF.

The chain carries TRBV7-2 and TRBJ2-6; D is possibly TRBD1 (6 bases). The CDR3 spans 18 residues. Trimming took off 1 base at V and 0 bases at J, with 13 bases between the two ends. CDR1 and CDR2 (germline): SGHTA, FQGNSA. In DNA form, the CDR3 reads TGTGCCAGCAGCTTAGAAGGACAGCCGTGCTCTGGGGCCAACGTCCTGACTTTC. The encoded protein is CASSLEGQPCSGANVLTF.

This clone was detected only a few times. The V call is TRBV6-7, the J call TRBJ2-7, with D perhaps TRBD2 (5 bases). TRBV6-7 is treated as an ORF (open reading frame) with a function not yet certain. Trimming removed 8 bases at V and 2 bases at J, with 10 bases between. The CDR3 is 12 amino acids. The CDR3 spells CASDGGTYEQYF. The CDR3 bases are TGTGCCAGCGATGGAGGCACCTACGAGCAGTACTTC.

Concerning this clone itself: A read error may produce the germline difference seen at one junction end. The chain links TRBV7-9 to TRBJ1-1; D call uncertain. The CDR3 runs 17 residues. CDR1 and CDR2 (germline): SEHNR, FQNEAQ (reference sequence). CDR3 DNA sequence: TGTTCCAGCAGCTTAGTTGGGAGCCGCACCCGGGGCACTGAAGCTTTCTTT. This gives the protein CSSSLVGSRTRGTEAFF.

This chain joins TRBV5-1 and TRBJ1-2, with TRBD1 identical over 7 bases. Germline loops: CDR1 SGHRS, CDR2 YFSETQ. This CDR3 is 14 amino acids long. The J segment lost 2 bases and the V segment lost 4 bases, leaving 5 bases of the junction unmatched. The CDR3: CASSPEGQNYGYTF. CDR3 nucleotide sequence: TGCGCCAGCAGCCCGGAGGGACAGAACTATGGCTACACCTTC.

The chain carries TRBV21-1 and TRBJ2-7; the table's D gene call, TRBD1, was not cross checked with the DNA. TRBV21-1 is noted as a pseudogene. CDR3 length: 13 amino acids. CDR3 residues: CASSTQGAYEQYF. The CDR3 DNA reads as TGTGCCAGCAGCACCCAGGGCGCCTACGAGCAGTACTTC.

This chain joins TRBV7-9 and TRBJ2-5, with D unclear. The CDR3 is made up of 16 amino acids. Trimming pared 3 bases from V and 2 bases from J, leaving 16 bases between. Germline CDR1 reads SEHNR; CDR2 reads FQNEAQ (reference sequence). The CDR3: CASSLRLVSEQETQYF. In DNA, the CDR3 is TGTGCCAGCAGCTTGCGGTTAGTCAGCGAACAAGAGACCCAGTACTTC.